This note documents a single T cell receptor beta chain sequence. Its antigen is currently unknown. The isolated RNA, all of it, was reverse transcribed, so expressed TCRB transcripts were what got sequenced. Produced via immunoSEQ multiplex PCR; TCRdb's table is partial and in-frame only. The data show a few hundred thousand clones, around 13% seen once. The sample comes from a study of beta chain features in type 1 diabetes. Notes on the study in general: Overrepresentation of cells with high TCR expression could result from cDNA sequencing. The question left open here concerned HLA type influencing TCRB rearrangement. Type 1 diabetes patients had moderately but significantly shorter TCRB CDR3s in all four CD4+ subsets.

The CDR3 loop spans 19 amino acids. V was clipped by 5 bases and J by 7 bases; unmatched bases: 17. The germline V gene has CDR1 LNHDA and CDR2 SQIVND (reference sequence). The receptor was derived from a young woman with type 1 diabetes. Sequences were obtained from naive CD4+ T cells from blood. The gene calls are TRBV19 and TRBJ2-5, with 15 bases that match TRBD2. The DNA of the CDR3 is TGTGCCAGTAGTCCGTGGACTAGCGGGAGGGCTTGGGGCGCGGGGACCCAGTACTTC. This gives the protein CASSPWTSGRAWGAGTQYF.